This entry lists 15 T cell receptor beta chains sequenced from one sample in a study of CD8 T cells in Susac syndrome. Reverse transcription of 0.5 to 1 ug RNA was performed with random hexamers. TCRdb analysed the immunoSEQ multiplex PCR reads with MiXCR anew, one entry per CDR3 protein. The data hold 150,000 to 200,000 distinct CDR3 sequences, with 75% to 95% observed a single time. Specimen: CD4+ T cells from PBMCs. These receptors were collected from a human donor with Susac syndrome.

The chain uses TRBV5-1 and TRBJ1-2; TRBD1 matches 7 bases. Germline loops: CDR1 SGHRS, CDR2 YFSETQ. The CDR3 consists of 13 residues. Trimming cost V 0 bases and J 6 bases; bases outside gene matches: 2. CDR3 DNA: TGCGCCAGCAGCTTGGGACAGGGTAATGGCTACACCTTC. Amino acid sequence: CASSLGQGNGYTF.

The chain joins TRBV18 to TRBJ2-1; 11 bases are shared with TRBD2. This CDR3 has 18 residues. The V gene end was trimmed by 0 bases and the J gene end by 3 bases; junction bases not matched to a gene: 7. Germline CDR1 reads KGHSH; CDR2 reads LQKENI. CDR3 sequence (DNA): TGTGCCAGCTCACCACCGGGTCGACTAGCGGGAATCTACAATGAGCAGTTCTTC. Translating it yields CASSPPGRLAGIYNEQFF.

The V and J genes are TRBV20-1 and TRBJ2-3; D is undetermined. CDR3 length: 14 amino acids. Trimming removed 1 base at V and 3 bases at J, with 11 bases between. Germline CDR1 and CDR2: DFQATT and SNEGSKA (reference sequence). The CDR3 here is CSARGQAGTDTQYF. CDR3 in DNA: TGCAGTGCTAGAGGCCAGGCTGGGACAGATACGCAGTATTTT.

The chain joins TRBV20-1 to TRBJ2-1; 7 nucleotides line up with TRBD1. The CDR3 runs 14 residues. V shed 6 bases, J shed 4 bases, and the junction held 9 bases outside the gene matches. Germline lookup yields CDR1 DFQATT and CDR2 SNEGSKA (reference sequence). The CDR3 DNA follows: TGCAGTGCACGGGACAGACCATCTTACAATGAGCAGTTCTTC. Its protein product is CSARDRPSYNEQFF.

The chain employs TRBV7-3 and TRBJ2-1; TRBD2 aligns across 8 bases. The CDR3 consists of 15 residues. CDR1 and CDR2 (germline): SGHTA, FQGTGA. The J segment lost 3 bases and the V segment lost 3 bases, leaving 4 bases of the junction unmatched. The CDR3 loop is CASSFDGGDYNEQFF. CDR3 nucleotides: TGTGCCAGCAGCTTCGACGGGGGGGACTACAATGAGCAGTTCTTC. Together with reference TRBV7-3 and TRBJ2-1, the CDR3 gives the full variable domain: GAGVSQTPSNKVTEKGKYVELRCDPISGHTALYWYRQSLGQGPEFLIYFQGTGAADDSGLPNDRFFAVRPEGSVSTLKIQRTERGDSAVYLCASSFDGGDYNEQFFGPGTRLTVL.

This clonotype was picked up a small number of times. The chain carries TRBV28 and TRBJ2-3, with TRBD2 identical over 10 bases. The CDR3 covers 16 residues. V dropped 3 bases and J dropped 2; count of bases not matched to a gene: 5. The germline CDR1 and CDR2 sequences are MDHEN and SYDVKM. For the CDR3, the DNA is TGTGCCAGCAGTTTGGCTAGCGGGGGTAACACAGATACGCAGTATTTT. Protein sequence: CASSLASGGNTDTQYF.

The chain recombines TRBV11-1 with TRBJ2-2, with 7 bases identical to TRBD1. With V trimmed by 6 bases and J by 5 bases, 6 bases remained unmatched. This CDR3 has 14 amino acids. Germline-derived CDR1 and CDR2 are SGHAT and FQDESV (reference sequence). In DNA form, the CDR3 reads TGTGCCAGCAGATTGCTCAGGGGGACCGGGGAGCTGTTTTTT. Its translation: CASRLLRGTGELFF.

V gene TRBV6-2 or TRBV6-3 combines with J gene TRBJ2-6, with D uncertain. Looked up from germline, CDR1 is MNHEY and CDR2 is SVGEGT. Trimming removed 2 bases from V and 1 base from J, with 9 bases in between. This CDR3 is 16 amino acids long. CDR3: CASSYGMLSGANVLTF. CDR3 coding DNA: TGTGCCAGCAGTTACGGTATGCTGTCTGGGGCCAACGTCCTGACTTTC.

This clonotype occurred once. V and J are TRBV2 and TRBJ2-2; D is possibly TRBD1 or TRBD2 (5 bases each). Trimming stripped 6 bases from V and 0 bases from J, with 8 bases between. Germline V gene data show CDR1 as SNHLY and CDR2 as FYNNEI. The CDR3 is 14 amino acids. The CDR3 DNA reads as TGTGCCAGCAGAGTGGGGGCGAACACCGGGGAGCTGTTTTTT. Translated: CASRVGANTGELFF.

The chain carries TRBV5-1 and TRBJ2-1; D ambiguous. The CDR3 covers 17 residues. CDR1 is SGHRS, CDR2 YFSETQ, per germline. With 0 bases removed from V and 5 bases from J, the gap between germline ends came to 18 bases. The CDR3 DNA follows: TGCGCCAGCAGCTTGGGGCCGTCACACACAACGAACAATGAGCAGTTCTTC. It encodes CASSLGPSHTTNNEQFF.

The chain combines TRBV5-1 with TRBJ2-1; D might be TRBD1 (5 bases). This CDR3 comprises 13 residues. Germline V CDR1 and CDR2: SGHRS, YFSETQ. The V and J ends lost 4 bases and 4 bases respectively, with 9 bases between them. CDR3 nucleotides: TGCGCCAGCAGCGCTGACAGTTACAATGAGCAGTTCTTC. Translating it yields CASSADSYNEQFF.

The rearrangement links TRBV9 to TRBJ1-2; the match to TRBD1 covers 8 bases. Germline assignment: CDR1 SGDLS and CDR2 YYNGEE. CDR3 length: 12 amino acids. V lost 3 bases to trimming and J lost 7 bases; unmatched junction nucleotides: 2. The CDR3 coding sequence is TGTGCCAGCAGCGCCACAGGGGGTGGCTACACCTTC. Its translation is CASSATGGGYTF.

This clonotype was seen once. This sequence joins TRBV6-5 and TRBJ2-3, with TRBD1 as a possible D gene (5 bases). Trimming removed 2 bases from V and 6 bases from J, with 15 bases in between. This CDR3 spans 15 amino acids. CDR1 is MNHEY and CDR2 is SVGAGI in the germline V gene. For the CDR3, the DNA is TGTGCCAGCAGTTACCGAGACAGCCAAGCCGATACGCAGTATTTT. Protein product: CASSYRDSQADTQYF.

The V gene is TRBV6-5, the J gene TRBJ2-7; TRBD1 is a possible D gene (5 bases). V lost 1 base and J lost 5, with 15 bases in between. Looked up from germline, CDR1 is MNHEY and CDR2 is SVGAGI. The CDR3 spans 15 residues. The CDR3 spells CASSYFQGVKNEQYF. The DNA for the CDR3 is TGTGCCAGCAGTTACTTTCAGGGTGTCAAGAACGAGCAGTACTTC.

This chain uses TRBV24-1 with TRBJ2-2, with a possible D match to TRBD1 (6 bases). The CDR3 covers 16 residues. Germline V CDR1 and CDR2: KGHDR, SFDVKD. Trimming pared 5 bases from V and 0 bases from J, leaving 12 bases between. The CDR3 DNA reads TGTGCCACCAGTGGCATAACAGGGTCGAACACCGGGGAGCTGTTTTTT. Its translation is CATSGITGSNTGELFF.